The clone carrying this T cell receptor beta chain appeared a few times. Germline V gene sequence: CDR1 SGHDT, CDR2 YYEEEE. This CDR3 has 15 amino acids. Trimming left V 3 bases short and J 4 bases short, with 11 bases between. This sample is drawn from a study of OX40 agonist ivuxolimab in advanced cancers. Here immunoSEQ multiplex PCR was the method, and the copy in TCRdb shows in-frame clones only, minus some. Of around 100,000 clones listed, about nine tenths were seen once; the top ten hold more than 5.5%. The J gene is TRBJ1-6, the V gene TRBV5-6; no clear D gene. Here the sequenced sample was CD4+ or CD8+ T cells sorted from blood, taken in a trial of the OX40 agonist ivuxolimab. This clonotype was sampled from an adult with an advanced solid tumor such as melanoma, head and neck, liver or kidney cancer. As DNA, the CDR3 is TGTGCCAGCAGCTACCGGACGGAGTATAATTCACCCCTCCACTTT. Translating gives CASSYRTEYNSPLHF.